This is a list of T cell receptor beta chains from one sample in a study of blood T cell repertoires in COVID-19. Sequencing used immunoSEQ multiplex PCR; TCRdb keeps in-frame clones, though not all of them. In the table there are about 410,000 clones, about 88% of which are singletons. Sequenced sample: peripheral blood. These receptors originate from a woman in her thirties or forties with COVID-19, enrolled during active disease. Both conserved end residues are part of each CDR3. D genes are given only for firm matches. Expanded clones get a size class; other rows say once, few or many, or leave the size out.

j_call d_call clone_size v_call cdr3_aa cdr3_nt
TRBJ2-7 TRBD1 . TRBV24-1 CATSDPKDRLYEQYF TGTGCCACCAGTGATCCGAAGGACAGGCTCTACGAGCAGTACTTC
TRBJ1-1 . . TRBV29-1 CSVETAGEYTEAFF TGCAGCGTTGAAACAGCGGGTGAGTACACTGAAGCTTTCTTT
TRBJ2-7 TRBD1 . TRBV27 CASSQTGVSSYEQYF TGTGCCAGCAGCCAGACAGGGGTTAGCTCCTACGAGCAGTACTTC
TRBJ2-3 TRBD2 once TRBV4-2 CASSQEFGGGSGTDTQYF TGTGCCAGCAGCCAAGAATTTGGGGGAGGGAGCGGCACAGATACGCAGTATTTT
TRBJ2-2 . . TRBV5-1 CASSLVVNTGELFF TGCGCCAGCAGCTTGGTAGTGAACACCGGGGAGCTGTTTTTT
TRBJ2-3 . . TRBV5-1 CASSLNGVGGTDTQYF TGCGCCAGCAGCTTGAATGGCGTCGGGGGCACAGATACGCAGTATTTT
TRBJ1-5 . . TRBV28 CASSFFDFSNQPQHF TGTGCCAGCAGTTTCTTCGACTTTAGCAATCAGCCCCAGCATTTT
TRBJ2-5 . once TRBV13 CASSMGGETQYF TGTGCCAGCAGTATGGGGGGAGAGACCCAGTACTTC
TRBJ1-2 TRBD1 . TRBV5-1 CASSLGQGAHGYTF TGCGCCAGCAGCTTGGGACAGGGGGCACATGGCTACACCTTC
TRBJ2-1 TRBD1 . TRBV7-2 CASSWTQGVGYNEQFF TGTGCCAGCAGCTGGACCCAGGGGGTGGGGTACAATGAGCAGTTCTTC
TRBJ2-6 TRBD1 once TRBV10-3 CAISETSGGKPSGANVLTF TGTGCCATCAGTGAGACATCAGGGGGCAAGCCCTCTGGGGCCAACGTCCTGACTTTC